This T cell receptor beta chain was recorded in a study of blood T cell repertoires in COVID-19. For the study at large: PBMCs, B-cell-depleted T cells, or T cells provided the cDNA or gDNA that made up the material.

The data were produced by immunoSEQ multiplex PCR, yet TCRdb's version contains in-frame clones alone and is incomplete. This table holds 15,000 or so clones, roughly 86% found once. The receptor was isolated from a human donor in a cohort sampled during active COVID-19. The specimen was peripheral blood.

The CDR3: CASRQRDNSYEQYF. The DNA for the CDR3 is TGTGCCAGCCGCCAACGGGACAACTCCTACGAGCAGTACTTC. V and J are TRBV2 and TRBJ2-7; TRBD1 might be the D (6 bases). The germline V gene has CDR1 SNHLY and CDR2 FYNNEI. The CDR3 has 14 amino acids. Trimming cost V 8 bases and J 0 bases, with 14 bases left between them.